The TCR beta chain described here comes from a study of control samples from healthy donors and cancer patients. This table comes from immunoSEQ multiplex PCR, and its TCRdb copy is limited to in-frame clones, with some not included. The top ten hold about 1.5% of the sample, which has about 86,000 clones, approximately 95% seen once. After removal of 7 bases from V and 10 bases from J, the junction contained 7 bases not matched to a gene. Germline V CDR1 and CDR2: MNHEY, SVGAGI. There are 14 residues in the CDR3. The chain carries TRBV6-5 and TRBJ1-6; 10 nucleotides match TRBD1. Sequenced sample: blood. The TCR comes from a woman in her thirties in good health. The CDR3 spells CASTTGQGWSPLHF. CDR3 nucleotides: TGTGCCAGCACCACGGGACAGGGGTGGTCACCCCTCCACTTT.